This TCR beta chain comes out of a study of T cell responses to AZD1222 COVID-19 vaccine. The data were produced by immunoSEQ multiplex PCR, yet TCRdb's version contains in-frame clones alone and is incomplete. The sample includes around 78,000 clones, over 80% of them seen just once. This CDR3 is 12 amino acids long. Germline V gene sequence: CDR1 SNHLY, CDR2 FYNNEI. Between the trimmed V and J ends, which lost 6 bases and 10 bases, there was a span of 15 bases. The starting material was peripheral blood, obtained on day 0 of AZD1222 vaccination. The V gene is TRBV2, the J gene TRBJ1-1; no firm D call. This TCR was sampled from an adult in good health. The CDR3 is CASSDVGSRAFF. The DNA of the CDR3 is TGTGCCAGCAGCGACGTGGGCAGTCGAGCTTTCTTT. The complete variable domain, with remaining parts taken from reference TRBV2 and TRBJ1-1, reads EPEVTQTPSHQVTQMGQEVILRCVPISNHLYFYWYRQILGQKVEFLVSFYNNEISEKSEIFDDQFSVERPDGSNFTLKIRSTKLEDSAMYFCASSDVGSRAFFGQGTRLTVV.